This TCR beta chain was sequenced for a study of shared clonotypes between healthy human individuals. A deep-level run was used for the assay. Here immunoSEQ multiplex PCR was the method, and the copy in TCRdb shows in-frame clones only, minus some. In the table there are some 2,000,000 clones, approximately 94% of which are singletons. The CDR3 totals 17 residues. Per germline, CDR1 LNHDA and CDR2 SQIVND (reference sequence). The junction had 15 bases not matched to a gene; V was cut back by 10 bases and J by 4 bases. The TCR was taken from a man in his late teens or twenties in good health. V usage is TRBV19 and J usage is TRBJ2-6; TRBD1 aligns across 8 bases. The sequencing sample was made of naive CD4+ T cells sorted from blood. The subset is: CD45RA+ positively selected. CDR3 in DNA: TGTGCCACCCAGGGGGCGTCCCTAGGAGAAGGGGCCAACGTCCTGACTTTC. Encoded protein: CATQGASLGEGANVLTF. Looking up the rest from reference TRBV19 and TRBJ2-6 gives the full variable domain: DGGITQSPKYLFRKEGQNVTLSCEQNLNHDAMYWYRQDPGQGLRLIYYSQIVNDFQKGDIAEGYSVSREKKESFPLTVTSAQKNPTAFYLCATQGASLGEGANVLTFGAGSRLTVL.